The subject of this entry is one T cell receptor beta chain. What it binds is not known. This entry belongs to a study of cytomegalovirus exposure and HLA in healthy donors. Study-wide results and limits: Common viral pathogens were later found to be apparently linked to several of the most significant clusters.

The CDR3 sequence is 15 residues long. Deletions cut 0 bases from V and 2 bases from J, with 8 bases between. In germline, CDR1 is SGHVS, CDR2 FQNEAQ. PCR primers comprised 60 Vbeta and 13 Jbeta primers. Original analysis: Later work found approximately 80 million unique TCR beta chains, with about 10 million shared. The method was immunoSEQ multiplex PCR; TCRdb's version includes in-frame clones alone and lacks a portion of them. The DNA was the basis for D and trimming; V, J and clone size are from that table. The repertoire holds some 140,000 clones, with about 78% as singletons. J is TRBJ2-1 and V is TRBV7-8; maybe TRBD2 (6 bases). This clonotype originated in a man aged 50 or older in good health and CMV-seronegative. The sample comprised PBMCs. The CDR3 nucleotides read TGTGCCAGCAGCTTAGCGGGAGGAACCTACAATGAGCAGTTCTTC. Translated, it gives CASSLAGGTYNEQFF.